The entry below gives a single TCR beta chain sequence along with its context. Methods used by the authors: Using reference gene primer amplification, nucleated cell counts were estimated. Method: immunoSEQ multiplex PCR; TCRdb's copy keeps in-frame clones and lacks some. V, J and clone size derive from that table, while D and trimming were established from the DNA sequence. The sample holds roughly 320,000 clones; just under 90% are singletons and the top ten take 1.5% to 2%. This record comes from a study of blood T cell repertoires in COVID-19. Study details: Collection of acute and convalescent COVID-19 samples took place in the United States, Italy and Spain. Sample material is recorded as cDNA or gDNA derived from T cells, B-cell-depleted T cells, or PBMCs.

Seattle cases were enrolled at active infection and followed longitudinally. The germline gives CDR1 SGHVS, CDR2 FQNEAQ. V lost 1 base and J lost 4; bases outside the gene matches: 7. The CDR3 length is 18 residues. Sample: peripheral blood. The TCR comes from a woman younger than 45 with COVID-19, enrolled during active disease. The V call is TRBV7-8, the J call TRBJ2-2, with 12 bases identical to TRBD2. CDR3 region: CASSLGLAGALRTGELFF. CDR3 DNA sequence: TGTGCCAGCAGCTTAGGACTAGCGGGGGCCCTACGCACCGGGGAGCTGTTTTTT.